This passage covers 28 T cell receptor beta chains from one sample sequenced in a study of cytomegalovirus exposure and HLA in healthy donors. The PCR employed 60 Vbeta primers together with 13 Jbeta primers. Sequencing used immunoSEQ multiplex PCR; TCRdb keeps in-frame clones, though not all of them. The sample yields 130,000 to 150,000 clones, 70% to 85% seen once. The specimen was PBMCs. Receptors originate from a male donor in good health and CMV-seronegative.

This clone was picked up one time. J is TRBJ2-2 and V is TRBV28, with 10 positions matching TRBD1. This CDR3 is built from 15 residues. Germline CDR1 and CDR2: MDHEN and SYDVKM. V lost 8 bases to trimming and J lost 7 bases; unmatched junction nucleotides: 10. The chain's CDR3 is CASSAGTGEVGELFF. The CDR3, as DNA: TGTGCCAGCTCCGCGGGGACAGGGGAGGTCGGGGAGCTGTTTTTT.

The J gene is TRBJ2-2, the V gene TRBV9; D perhaps matches TRBD1 (6 bases). The length of the CDR3 is 15 residues. Germline values: CDR1 SGDLS, CDR2 YYNGEE. V lost 4 bases and J lost 5, with 15 bases in between. CDR3 protein: CASSTTGLGTGELFF. CDR3 coding DNA: TGTGCCAGCAGCACGACAGGATTGGGGACCGGGGAGCTGTTTTTT.

The gene calls are TRBV25-1 and TRBJ1-4; D unclear. The CDR3 sequence is 15 residues long. Trimming took off 4 bases at V and 5 bases at J, with 14 bases between the two ends. The V gene's germline CDR1 is MGHDK and CDR2 SYGVNS. CDR3 in amino acids: CASSAPEAWNEKLFF. Written as DNA, the CDR3 is TGTGCCAGCAGTGCCCCGGAGGCCTGGAATGAAAAACTGTTTTTT.

The chain combines TRBV7-9 with TRBJ1-2; D is undetermined. The CDR3 sequence is 17 residues long. Deletions cut 0 bases from V and 0 bases from J, with 14 bases between. Looked up from germline, CDR1 is SEHNR and CDR2 is FQNEAQ (reference sequence). The CDR3 sequence is CASSLAVGQIPNYGYTF. CDR3 sequence (DNA): TGTGCCAGCAGCTTAGCGGTTGGGCAGATACCTAACTATGGCTACACCTTC.

The V call is TRBV27, the J call TRBJ2-7; 8 bases map to TRBD2. J gave up 3 bases and V 2 bases, and 6 bases lay outside the gene matches. The V gene's germline CDR1 is MNHEY and CDR2 SMNVEV (reference sequence). The CDR3 loop spans 15 amino acids. In DNA form, the CDR3 reads TGTGCCAGCAGTTTAAGCGGGACTAGGGACTACGAGCAGTACTTC. It translates to CASSLSGTRDYEQYF.

The V gene is TRBV7-9, the J gene TRBJ2-7; TRBD2 matches at 11 bases. The CDR3 covers 14 residues. Per the germline V gene, CDR1 is SEHNR and CDR2 is FQNEAQ (reference sequence). V trimming: 4 bases; J trimming: 5 bases; junction bases outside the gene matches: 4. The CDR3 sequence: CASSSLGLADEQYF. Here the CDR3 DNA reads TGTGCCAGCAGCTCATTGGGACTAGCGGACGAGCAGTACTTC.

The V call is TRBV6-1, the J call TRBJ2-1; 9 positions match TRBD2. CDR3 length: 15 amino acids. V was clipped by 0 bases and J by 4 bases; unmatched bases: 1. Germline V gene lookup returns CDR1 MNHNS and CDR2 SASEGT. The CDR3 reads CASSEALAGYNEQFF. The CDR3 coding sequence is TGTGCCAGCAGTGAAGCGCTAGCGGGGTACAATGAGCAGTTCTTC.

The rearrangement joins TRBV16 to TRBJ2-7; 9 positions match TRBD2. CDR3 length: 15 residues. V shed 2 bases, J shed 2 bases, and the junction held 4 bases outside the gene matches. Germline V CDR1 and CDR2: KGHSY, FQNENV. CDR3 bases: TGTGCCAGCAGCCAAGACGAGCGGGGGGCCTACGAGCAGTACTTC. Translated: CASSQDERGAYEQYF.

The V gene is TRBV19, the J gene TRBJ2-3, with a tentative D call TRBD2 (6 bases). This CDR3 contains 16 residues. V was clipped by 4 bases and J by 3 bases, with 17 bases between them. Germline values: CDR1 LNHDA, CDR2 SQIVND (reference sequence). The CDR3 loop reads CASSRRRGSLTDTQYF. The CDR3 bases are TGTGCCAGTAGTAGGCGGCGGGGAAGTCTTACAGATACGCAGTATTTT.

The rearrangement links TRBV5-1 to TRBJ2-1; 11 nucleotides agree with TRBD2. V dropped 0 bases and J dropped 4; count of bases not matched to a gene: 3. This CDR3 is 16 amino acids long. Germline CDR1 SGHRS, CDR2 YFSETQ. As DNA, the CDR3 is TGCGCCAGCAGCTTGGAAGGGACTAGCGGTTACAATGAGCAGTTCTTC. Protein sequence: CASSLEGTSGYNEQFF.

The chain uses TRBV9 and TRBJ1-2; possibly TRBD1 for D (5 bases). Trimming took off 3 bases at V and 6 bases at J, with 21 bases between the two ends. Per germline, CDR1 SGDLS and CDR2 YYNGEE. The CDR3 is made up of 16 amino acids. CDR3 in DNA: TGTGCCAGCAGCGCGCAACCACATGACGGGGGAGATGGCTACACCTTC. Translated: CASSAQPHDGGDGYTF.

CDR3: CAWRLGHLPGELFF. The CDR3 DNA follows: TGTGCCTGGAGGCTTGGACATTTACCCGGGGAGCTGTTTTTT. The chain employs TRBV30 and TRBJ2-2; maybe TRBD1 (5 bases). The germline V and J ends were trimmed by 3 bases and 6 bases, with 14 bases remaining between them. Germline V lookup: CDR1 GTSNPN, CDR2 SVGIG (reference sequence). CDR3 length equals 14 residues.

This clone has only one observation. The chain carries TRBV27 and TRBJ1-1; 7 nucleotides agree with TRBD1. The germline V gene has CDR1 MNHEY and CDR2 SMNVEV (reference sequence). The CDR3 extends over 14 amino acids. The V segment lost 5 bases and the J segment 4 bases; nucleotides outside the gene matches: 7. In DNA, the CDR3 is TGTGCCAGCAGTAAACAGGGGCAGCCCACTGAAGCTTTCTTT. Residues: CASSKQGQPTEAFF.

The chain joins TRBV5-4 to TRBJ2-1; TRBD2 aligns across 8 bases. Germline V gene data show CDR1 as SGHNT and CDR2 as YYREEE (reference sequence). This CDR3 contains 20 residues. The J segment lost 5 bases and the V segment lost 4 bases, leaving 23 bases of the junction unmatched. Written as DNA, the CDR3 is TGTGCCAGCAGCCCCTGGGGTGTTAGCGGGGCCCCGACTGGTGACAATGAGCAGTTCTTC. Translation gives CASSPWGVSGAPTGDNEQFF.

In this sample, this clone turned up a few times. The chain employs TRBV2 and TRBJ1-2; tentative D call: TRBD1 (6 bases). The CDR3 totals 15 residues. Trimming cost V 5 bases and J 6 bases, with 19 bases left between them. The germline V gene encodes CDR1 SNHLY and CDR2 FYNNEI. CDR3 in DNA: TGTGCCAGCAGTACCAATGGACAGTCCGCCCATGGCTACACCTTC. Residues: CASSTNGQSAHGYTF.

The chain joins TRBV10-3 to TRBJ1-2; 7 bases are a match to TRBD1. This CDR3 region has 13 residues. Germline V gene sequence: CDR1 ENHRY, CDR2 SYGVKD. V trimming: 7 bases; J trimming: 6 bases; junction bases outside the gene matches: 8. The CDR3 DNA reads TGTGCCATCACTATGACAGGGAGTGATGGCTACACCTTC. Residues: CAITMTGSDGYTF.

In this sample, this clone turned up once. The rearrangement links TRBV21-1 to TRBJ1-4. TRBV21-1 is tagged as a pseudogene. The CDR3 contains 18 residues. For the CDR3, the DNA is TGTGCCAGCAGCAAAGGAGGGAGGGAAGGGGCGACTAATGAAAAACTGTTTTTT. It is translated as CASSKGGREGATNEKLFF.

The chain employs TRBV4-1 and TRBJ1-4; TRBD1 matches 9 bases. The CDR3 is 16 residues long. The germline gives CDR1 MGHRA, CDR2 YSYEKL. J lost 7 bases, V lost 2 bases, and 8 bases had no gene match. CDR3 in DNA: TGCGCCAGCAGCCAAAAACCGGGACAGGGAGTTGAAAAACTGTTTTTT. It codes for CASSQKPGQGVEKLFF.

This chain links TRBV6-5 with TRBJ1-5, with 9 bases matching TRBD1. Germline CDR1 is MNHEY and CDR2 is SVGAGI. V dropped 7 bases and J dropped 7; count of bases not matched to a gene: 5. The CDR3 consists of 13 residues. The CDR3 region has the DNA TGTGCCAGCACCCTGGACAGGGGACAGCCCCAGCATTTT. This translates into CASTLDRGQPQHF.

The gene calls are TRBV4-1 and TRBJ2-3, with 7 nucleotides matching TRBD1. J was trimmed by 2 bases and V by 4 bases; bases with no gene match: 6. CDR1 and CDR2 from the germline V gene are MGHRA and YSYEKL. The length of the CDR3 is 15 residues. The CDR3 DNA is TGCGCCAGCAGCCTTTCGGGACAGTCCACAGATACGCAGTATTTT. Amino acid sequence: CASSLSGQSTDTQYF.

This rearrangement joins TRBV11-2 to TRBJ2-2, with TRBD1 identical over 11 bases. CDR1 SGHAT and CDR2 FQNNGV come from the germline V gene. The CDR3 has 17 residues. The V gene end was trimmed by 0 bases and the J gene end by 6 bases; junction bases not matched to a gene: 6. The CDR3, as DNA: TGTGCCAGCAGCTTAGATCTGGACAGGGGGCGAGCCGGGGAGCTGTTTTTT. This encodes CASSLDLDRGRAGELFF.

V and J are TRBV9 and TRBJ1-5, with 7 bases fitting TRBD1. Looked up from germline, CDR1 is SGDLS and CDR2 is YYNGEE. The CDR3 sequence is 14 residues long. The V segment lost 5 bases and the J segment 7 bases; nucleotides outside the gene matches: 9. In nucleotides, the CDR3 is TGTGCCAGCAGTCCCGCGGCAGGGGGACAGCCCCAGCATTTT. Its translation is CASSPAAGGQPQHF.

The chain has TRBV11-2 and TRBJ2-1, with a possible D match to TRBD1 (7 bases). The CDR3 is 15 amino acids. Looked up from germline, CDR1 is SGHAT and CDR2 is FQNNGV. The V gene lost 1 base and the J gene lost 7 bases, with 14 bases spanning the gap. The CDR3 bases are TGTGCCAGCAGCTTAGCCGCGACAGGGAGGAATGAGCAGTTCTTC. It translates to CASSLAATGRNEQFF.

The gene calls are TRBV29-1 and TRBJ2-1; tentative D call: TRBD1 (7 bases). The V end lost 0 bases, the J end lost 8 bases, and 14 bases lay between the germline ends. This CDR3 contains 14 residues. Germline V gene lookup returns CDR1 SQVTM and CDR2 ANQGSEA. DNA of the CDR3: TGCAGCGTTGAAGATTGGGGGGACAGCGATGAGCAGTTCTTC. Residues: CSVEDWGDSDEQFF.

This clone is a singleton in its sample. The rearrangement joins TRBV11-2 to TRBJ2-1, with 12 positions matching TRBD1. With V trimmed by 5 bases and J by 7 bases, 12 bases remained unmatched. Germline V gene sequence: CDR1 SGHAT, CDR2 FQNNGV. This CDR3 region has 17 residues. CDR3 nucleotide sequence: TGTGCCAGCAGCCCCCGGGCCGGGACAGGGGGCTTGAATGAGCAGTTCTTC. Amino acids: CASSPRAGTGGLNEQFF.

The rearrangement links TRBV23-1 to TRBJ1-5; no clear D gene. TRBV23-1 is designated an ORF whose function remains uncertain. There are 17 residues in the CDR3. The V end was cut by 6 bases, the J end by 9 bases, with 27 bases between. The CDR3 DNA sequence: TGCGCCAGCAGCGAGCCCCCCCAGTTGACTCTCATACGGCCCCAGCATTTT. This gives the protein CASSEPPQLTLIRPQHF.

V is TRBV5-6 and J is TRBJ1-1; the D is unclear. Germline CDR1 SGHDT, CDR2 YYEEEE. The V gene lost 2 bases and the J gene lost 1 base, with 15 bases spanning the gap. The CDR3 contains 16 residues. This CDR3 is CASSFGGWIKNTEAFF. DNA for the CDR3: TGTGCCAGCAGCTTTGGCGGGTGGATAAAGAACACTGAAGCTTTCTTT.

The chain is built from TRBV5-1 and TRBJ1-3; the D is unclear. The CDR3 is 15 residues long. Germline CDR1 reads SGHRS; CDR2 reads YFSETQ. V lost 2 bases and J 0 bases, leaving 9 bases between the germline ends. In DNA, the CDR3 is TGCGCCAGCAGCTTTGAACACTACTCTGGAAACACCATATATTTT. It encodes CASSFEHYSGNTIYF.